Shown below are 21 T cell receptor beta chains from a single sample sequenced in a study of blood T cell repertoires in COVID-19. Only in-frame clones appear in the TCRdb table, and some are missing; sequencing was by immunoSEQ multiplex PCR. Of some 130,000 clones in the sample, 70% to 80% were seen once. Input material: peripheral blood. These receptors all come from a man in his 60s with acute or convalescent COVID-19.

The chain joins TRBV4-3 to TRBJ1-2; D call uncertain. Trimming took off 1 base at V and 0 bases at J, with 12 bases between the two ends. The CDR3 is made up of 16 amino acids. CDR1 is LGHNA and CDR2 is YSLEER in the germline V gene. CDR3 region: CASSQASGVPNYGYTF. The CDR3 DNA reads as TGCGCCAGCAGCCAAGCGAGCGGGGTCCCTAACTATGGCTACACCTTC.

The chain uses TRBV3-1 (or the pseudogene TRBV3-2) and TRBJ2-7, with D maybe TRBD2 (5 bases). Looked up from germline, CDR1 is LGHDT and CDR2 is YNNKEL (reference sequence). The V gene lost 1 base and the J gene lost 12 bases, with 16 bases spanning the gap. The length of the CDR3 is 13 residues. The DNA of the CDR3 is TGTGCCAGCAGCCAAGTAGGTCGGGAAGGACTGTACTTC. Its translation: CASSQVGREGLYF.

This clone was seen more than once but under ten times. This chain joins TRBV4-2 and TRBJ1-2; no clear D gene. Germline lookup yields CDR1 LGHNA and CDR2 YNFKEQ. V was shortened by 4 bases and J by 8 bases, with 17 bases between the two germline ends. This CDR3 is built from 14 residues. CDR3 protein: CASSPTPGMGGYTF. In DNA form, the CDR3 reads TGTGCCAGCAGCCCCACTCCGGGAATGGGAGGCTACACCTTC.

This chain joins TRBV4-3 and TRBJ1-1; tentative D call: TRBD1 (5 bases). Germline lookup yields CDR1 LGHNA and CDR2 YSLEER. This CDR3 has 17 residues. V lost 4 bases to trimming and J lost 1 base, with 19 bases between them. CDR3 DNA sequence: TGCGCCAGCAGCCGCGTTATCGGGGGATTTGGGAACACTGAAGCTTTCTTT. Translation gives CASSRVIGGFGNTEAFF.

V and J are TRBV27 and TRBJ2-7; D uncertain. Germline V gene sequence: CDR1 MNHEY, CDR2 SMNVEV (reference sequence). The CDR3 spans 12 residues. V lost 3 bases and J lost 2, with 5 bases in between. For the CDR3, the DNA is TGTGCCAGCAGTTTTCCTACCTACGAGCAGTACTTC. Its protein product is CASSFPTYEQYF.

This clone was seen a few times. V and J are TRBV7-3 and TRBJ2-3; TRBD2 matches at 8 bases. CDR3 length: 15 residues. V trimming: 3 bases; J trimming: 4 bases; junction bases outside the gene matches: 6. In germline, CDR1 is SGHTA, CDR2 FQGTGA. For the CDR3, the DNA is TGTGCCAGCAGCTTGGGTGCGGGAGGCTCAGATACGCAGTATTTT. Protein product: CASSLGAGGSDTQYF.

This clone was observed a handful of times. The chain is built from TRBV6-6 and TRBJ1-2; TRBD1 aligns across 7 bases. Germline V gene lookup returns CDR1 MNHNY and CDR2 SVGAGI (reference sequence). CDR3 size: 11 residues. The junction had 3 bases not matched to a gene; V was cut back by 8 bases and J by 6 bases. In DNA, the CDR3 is TGTGCCAGCCGCGACAGGGATGGCTACACCTTC. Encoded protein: CASRDRDGYTF.

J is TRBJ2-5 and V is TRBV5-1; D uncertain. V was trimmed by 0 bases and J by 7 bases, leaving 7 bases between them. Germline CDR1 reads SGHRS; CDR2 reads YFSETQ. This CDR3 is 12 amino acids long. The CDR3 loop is CASSLARGTQYF. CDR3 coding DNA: TGCGCCAGCAGCTTGGCCAGAGGGACCCAGTACTTC.

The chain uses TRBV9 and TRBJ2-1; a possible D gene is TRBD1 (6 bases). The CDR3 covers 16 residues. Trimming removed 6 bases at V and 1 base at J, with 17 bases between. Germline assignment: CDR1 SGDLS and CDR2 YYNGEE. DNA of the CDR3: TGTGCCAGCACAAGGACAGCCCTCAGTTCCTACAATGAGCAGTTCTTC. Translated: CASTRTALSSYNEQFF.

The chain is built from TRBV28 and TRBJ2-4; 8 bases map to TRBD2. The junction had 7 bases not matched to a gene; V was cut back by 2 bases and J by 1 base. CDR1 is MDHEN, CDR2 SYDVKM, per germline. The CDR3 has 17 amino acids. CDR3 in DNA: TGTGCCAGCAGTTTAAAATCGACGGGAGGGGCCAAAAACATTCAGTACTTC. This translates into CASSLKSTGGAKNIQYF.

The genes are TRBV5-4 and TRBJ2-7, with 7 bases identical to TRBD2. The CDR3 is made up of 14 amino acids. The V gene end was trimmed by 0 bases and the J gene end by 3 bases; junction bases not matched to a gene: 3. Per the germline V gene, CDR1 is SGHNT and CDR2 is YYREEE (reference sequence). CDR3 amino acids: CASSLAGGSYEQYF. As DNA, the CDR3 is TGTGCCAGCAGCTTGGCGGGAGGTAGCTACGAGCAGTACTTC.

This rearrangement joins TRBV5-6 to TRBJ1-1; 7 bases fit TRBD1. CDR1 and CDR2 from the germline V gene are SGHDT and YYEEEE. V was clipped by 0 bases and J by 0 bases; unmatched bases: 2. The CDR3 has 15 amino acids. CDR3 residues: CASSLAGQLNTEAFF. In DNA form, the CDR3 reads TGTGCCAGCAGCTTGGCGGGACAGCTGAACACTGAAGCTTTCTTT. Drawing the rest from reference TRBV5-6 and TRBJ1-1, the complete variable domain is DAGVTQSPTHLIKTRGQQVTLRCSPKSGHDTVSWYQQALGQGPQFIFQYYEEEERQRGNFPDRFSGHQFPNYSSELNVNALLLGDSALYLCASSLAGQLNTEAFFGQGTRLTVV.

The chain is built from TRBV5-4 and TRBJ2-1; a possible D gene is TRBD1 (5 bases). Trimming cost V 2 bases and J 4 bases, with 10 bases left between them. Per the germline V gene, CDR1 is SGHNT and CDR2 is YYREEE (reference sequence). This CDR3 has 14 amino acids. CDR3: CASSFTGPYNEQFF. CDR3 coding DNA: TGTGCCAGCAGCTTTACAGGTCCTTACAATGAGCAGTTCTTC.

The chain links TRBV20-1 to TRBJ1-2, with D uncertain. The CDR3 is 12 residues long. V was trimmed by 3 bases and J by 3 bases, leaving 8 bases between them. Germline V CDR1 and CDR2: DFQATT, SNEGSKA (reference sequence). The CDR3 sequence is CSASPGDYGYTF. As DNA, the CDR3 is TGCAGTGCTAGTCCCGGGGACTATGGCTACACCTTC.

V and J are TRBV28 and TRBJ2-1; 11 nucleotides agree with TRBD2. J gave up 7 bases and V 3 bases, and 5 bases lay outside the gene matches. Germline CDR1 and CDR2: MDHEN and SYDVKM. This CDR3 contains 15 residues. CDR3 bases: TGTGCCAGCAGTTTGACTAGCGGGATAAGGAATGAGCAGTTCTTC. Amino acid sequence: CASSLTSGIRNEQFF.

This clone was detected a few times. The CDR3 DNA is TGTGCCAGCAGTTACTTCTCAACTAGCGAGCAGTACTTC. Its protein is CASSYFSTSEQYF. The genes are TRBV6-5 and TRBJ2-7; tentatively, D is TRBD2 (5 bases). The V end was cut by 1 base, the J end by 6 bases, with 10 bases between. The CDR3 is 13 residues long. Germline lookup yields CDR1 MNHEY and CDR2 SVGAGI.

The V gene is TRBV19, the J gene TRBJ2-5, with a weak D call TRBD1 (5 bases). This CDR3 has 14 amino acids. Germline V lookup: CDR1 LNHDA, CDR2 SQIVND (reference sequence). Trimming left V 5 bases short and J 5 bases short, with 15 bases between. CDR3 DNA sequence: TGTGCCAGTAGTCAGGGCCCCTCACGGGAGACCCAGTACTTC. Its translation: CASSQGPSRETQYF.

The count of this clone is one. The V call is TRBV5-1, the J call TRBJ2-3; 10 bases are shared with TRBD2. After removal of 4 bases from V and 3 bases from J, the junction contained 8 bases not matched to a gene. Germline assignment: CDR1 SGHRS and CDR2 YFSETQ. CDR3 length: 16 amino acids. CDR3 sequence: CASSVPSGSPTDTQYF. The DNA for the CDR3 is TGCGCCAGCAGCGTTCCTAGCGGGAGTCCGACAGATACGCAGTATTTT.

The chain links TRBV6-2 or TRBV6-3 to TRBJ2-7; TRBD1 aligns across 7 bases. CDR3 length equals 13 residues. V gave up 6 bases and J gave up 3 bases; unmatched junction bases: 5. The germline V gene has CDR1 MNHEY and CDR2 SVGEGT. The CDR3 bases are TGTGCCAGCAGCCCGGGACAGATCTACGAGCAGTACTTC. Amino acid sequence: CASSPGQIYEQYF.

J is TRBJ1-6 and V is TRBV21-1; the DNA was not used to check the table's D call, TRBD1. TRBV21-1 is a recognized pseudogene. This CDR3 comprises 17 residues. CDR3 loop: CATPEGQASSYNSPLHF. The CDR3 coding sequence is TGTGCCACCCCGGAGGGACAGGCAAGCTCCTATAATTCACCCCTCCACTTT.

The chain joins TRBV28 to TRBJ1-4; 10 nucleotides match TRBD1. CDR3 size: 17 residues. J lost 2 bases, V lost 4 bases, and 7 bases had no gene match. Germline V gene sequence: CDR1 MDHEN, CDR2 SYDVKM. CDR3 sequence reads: CASSSLRQGATNEKLFF. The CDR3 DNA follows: TGTGCCAGCAGTTCCCTCCGACAGGGGGCTACTAATGAAAAACTGTTTTTT.